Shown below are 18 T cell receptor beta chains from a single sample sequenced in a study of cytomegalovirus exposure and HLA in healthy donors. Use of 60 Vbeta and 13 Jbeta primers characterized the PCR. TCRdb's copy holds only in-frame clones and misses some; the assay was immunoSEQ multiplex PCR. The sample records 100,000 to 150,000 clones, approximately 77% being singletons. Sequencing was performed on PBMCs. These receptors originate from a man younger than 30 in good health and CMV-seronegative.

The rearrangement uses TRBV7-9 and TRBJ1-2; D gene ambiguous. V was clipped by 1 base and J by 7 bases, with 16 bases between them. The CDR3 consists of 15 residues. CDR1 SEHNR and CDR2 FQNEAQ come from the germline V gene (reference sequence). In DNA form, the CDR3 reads TGTGCCAGCAGCTTAGTACCGGGATACCAAGGTGGCTACACCTTC. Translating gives CASSLVPGYQGGYTF.

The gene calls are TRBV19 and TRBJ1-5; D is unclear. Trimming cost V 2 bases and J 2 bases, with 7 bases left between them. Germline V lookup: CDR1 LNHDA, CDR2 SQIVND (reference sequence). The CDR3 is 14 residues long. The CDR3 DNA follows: TGTGCCAGTAGTATATCCTCGGGCAATCAGCCCCAGCATTTT. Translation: CASSISSGNQPQHF.

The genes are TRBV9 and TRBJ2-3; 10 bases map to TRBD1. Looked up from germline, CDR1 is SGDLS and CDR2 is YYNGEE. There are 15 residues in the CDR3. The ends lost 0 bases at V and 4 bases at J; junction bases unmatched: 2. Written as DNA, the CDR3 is TGTGCCAGCAGCGTAGGACAGGGGGCCTCAGATACGCAGTATTTT. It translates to CASSVGQGASDTQYF. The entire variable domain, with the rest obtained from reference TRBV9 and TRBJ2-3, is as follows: DSGVTQTPKHLITATGQRVTLRCSPRSGDLSVYWYQQSLDQGLQFLIQYYNGEERAKGNILERFSAQQFPDLHSELNLSSLELGDSALYFCASSVGQGASDTQYFGPGTRLTVL.

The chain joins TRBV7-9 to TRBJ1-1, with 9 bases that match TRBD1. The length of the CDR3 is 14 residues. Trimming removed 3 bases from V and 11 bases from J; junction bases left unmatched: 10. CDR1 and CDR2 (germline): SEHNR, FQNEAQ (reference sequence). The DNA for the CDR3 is TGTGCCAGCAGCTTCCGGGACAGGGTACACTTCGCTTTCTTT. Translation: CASSFRDRVHFAFF.

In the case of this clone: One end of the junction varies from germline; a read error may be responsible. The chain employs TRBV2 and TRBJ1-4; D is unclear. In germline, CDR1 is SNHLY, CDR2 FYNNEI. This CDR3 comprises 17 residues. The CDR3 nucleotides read TGTGCCAGCAGGGAAACCCCCACGATTGCAACTAATGAAAAGCTGTTTTTT. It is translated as CASRETPTIATNEKLFF.

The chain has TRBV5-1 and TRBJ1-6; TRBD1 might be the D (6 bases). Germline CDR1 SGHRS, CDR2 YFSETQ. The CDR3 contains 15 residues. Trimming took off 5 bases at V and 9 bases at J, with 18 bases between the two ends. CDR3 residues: CASSLTTGTISPLHF. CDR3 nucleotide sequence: TGCGCCAGCAGTCTGACTACAGGGACAATTTCACCCCTCCACTTT. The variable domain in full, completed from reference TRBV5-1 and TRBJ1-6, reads KAGVTQTPRYLIKTRGQQVTLSCSPISGHRSVSWYQQTPGQGLQFLFEYFSETQRNKGNFPGRFSGRQFSNSRSEMNVSTLELGDSALYLCASSLTTGTISPLHFGNGTRLTVT.

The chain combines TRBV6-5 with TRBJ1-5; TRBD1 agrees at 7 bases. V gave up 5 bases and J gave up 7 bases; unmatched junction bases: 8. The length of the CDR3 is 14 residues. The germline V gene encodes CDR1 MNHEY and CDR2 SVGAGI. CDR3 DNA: TGTGCCAGCAGTCCTAGAGGGGGCGGCCAGCCCCAGCATTTT. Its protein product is CASSPRGGGQPQHF.

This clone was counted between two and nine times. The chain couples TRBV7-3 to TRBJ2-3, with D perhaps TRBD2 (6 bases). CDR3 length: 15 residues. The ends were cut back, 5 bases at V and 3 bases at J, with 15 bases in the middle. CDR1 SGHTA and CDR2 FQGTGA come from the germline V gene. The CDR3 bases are TGTGCCAGCAGCCCTACGGGGGTTCCAACAGATACGCAGTATTTT. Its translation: CASSPTGVPTDTQYF.

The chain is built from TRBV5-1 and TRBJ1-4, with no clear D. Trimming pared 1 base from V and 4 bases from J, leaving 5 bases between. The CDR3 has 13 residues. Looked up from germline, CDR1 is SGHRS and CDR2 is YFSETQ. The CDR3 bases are TGCGCCAGCAGCTTGAGCCGTAATGAAAAACTGTTTTTT. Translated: CASSLSRNEKLFF.

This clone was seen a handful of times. The CDR3 sequence is CASSPTQGGWTYEQYF. DNA of the CDR3: TGCGCCAGCAGCCCTACACAGGGGGGCTGGACCTACGAGCAGTACTTC. This chain uses TRBV5-1 with TRBJ2-7; 8 bases agree with TRBD1. The V gene end was trimmed by 4 bases and the J gene end by 2 bases; junction bases not matched to a gene: 11. From germline, CDR1 is SGHRS and CDR2 YFSETQ. The CDR3 extends over 16 amino acids.

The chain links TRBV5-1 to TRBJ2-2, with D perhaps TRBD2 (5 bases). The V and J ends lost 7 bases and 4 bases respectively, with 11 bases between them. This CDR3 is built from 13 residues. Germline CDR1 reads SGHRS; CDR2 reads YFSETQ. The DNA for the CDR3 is TGCGCCAGCGACGTTGGAGGCACCGGGGAGCTGTTTTTT. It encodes CASDVGGTGELFF. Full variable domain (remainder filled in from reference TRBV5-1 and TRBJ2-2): KAGVTQTPRYLIKTRGQQVTLSCSPISGHRSVSWYQQTPGQGLQFLFEYFSETQRNKGNFPGRFSGRQFSNSRSEMNVSTLELGDSALYLCASDVGGTGELFFGEGSRLTVL.

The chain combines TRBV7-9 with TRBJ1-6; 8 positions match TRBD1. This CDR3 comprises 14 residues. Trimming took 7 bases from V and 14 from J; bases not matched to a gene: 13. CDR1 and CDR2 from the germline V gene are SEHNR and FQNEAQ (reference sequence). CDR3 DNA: TGTGCCAGCACCCCGGACAGGGCCGGGGTCGCCCTCCACTTT. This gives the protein CASTPDRAGVALHF.

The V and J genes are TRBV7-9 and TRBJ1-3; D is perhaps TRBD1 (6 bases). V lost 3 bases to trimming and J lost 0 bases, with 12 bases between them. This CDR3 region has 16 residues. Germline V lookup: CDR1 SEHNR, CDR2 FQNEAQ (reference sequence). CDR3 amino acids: CASSFGRGSSGNTIYF. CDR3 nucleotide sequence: TGTGCCAGCAGCTTTGGAAGGGGGTCCTCTGGAAACACCATATATTTT. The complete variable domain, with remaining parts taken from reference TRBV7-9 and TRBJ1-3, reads DTGVSQNPRHKITKRGQNVTFRCDPISEHNRLYWYRQTLGQGPEFLTYFQNEAQLEKSRLLSDRFSAERPKGSFSTLEIQRTEQGDSAMYLCASSFGRGSSGNTIYFGEGSWLTVV.

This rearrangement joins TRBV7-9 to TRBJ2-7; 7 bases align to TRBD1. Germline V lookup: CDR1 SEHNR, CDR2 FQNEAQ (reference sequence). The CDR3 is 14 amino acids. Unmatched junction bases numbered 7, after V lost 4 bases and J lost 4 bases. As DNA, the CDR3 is TGTGCCAGCAGCTCAACAGGGGTCGGGTACGAGCAGTACTTC. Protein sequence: CASSSTGVGYEQYF.

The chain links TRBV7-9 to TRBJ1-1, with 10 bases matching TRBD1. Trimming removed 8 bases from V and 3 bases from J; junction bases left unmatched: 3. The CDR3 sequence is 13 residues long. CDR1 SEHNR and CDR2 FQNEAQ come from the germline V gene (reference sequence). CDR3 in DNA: TGTGCCAGCGACGGACAGGGGGACACTGAAGCTTTCTTT. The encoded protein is CASDGQGDTEAFF.

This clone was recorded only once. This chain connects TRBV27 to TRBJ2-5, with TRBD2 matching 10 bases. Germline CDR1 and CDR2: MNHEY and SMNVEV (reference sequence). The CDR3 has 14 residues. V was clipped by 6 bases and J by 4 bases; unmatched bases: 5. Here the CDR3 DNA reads TGTGCCAGCAGGCGAAGCGGGGGGGGAGAGACCCAGTACTTC. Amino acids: CASRRSGGGETQYF.

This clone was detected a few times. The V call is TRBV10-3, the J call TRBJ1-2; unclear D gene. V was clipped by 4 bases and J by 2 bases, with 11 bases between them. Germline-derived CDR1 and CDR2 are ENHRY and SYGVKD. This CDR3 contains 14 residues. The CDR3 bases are TGTGCCATCAGTGGGCAGGCGGGGAACTATGGCTACACCTTC. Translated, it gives CAISGQAGNYGYTF.

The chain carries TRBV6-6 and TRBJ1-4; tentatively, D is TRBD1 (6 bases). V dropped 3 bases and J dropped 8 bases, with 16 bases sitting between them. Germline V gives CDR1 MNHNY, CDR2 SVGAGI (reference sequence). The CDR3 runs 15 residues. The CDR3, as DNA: TGTGCCAGCAGTTATGGGGGAGGGGGAAAGGAAAAACTGTTTTTT. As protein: CASSYGGGGKEKLFF.